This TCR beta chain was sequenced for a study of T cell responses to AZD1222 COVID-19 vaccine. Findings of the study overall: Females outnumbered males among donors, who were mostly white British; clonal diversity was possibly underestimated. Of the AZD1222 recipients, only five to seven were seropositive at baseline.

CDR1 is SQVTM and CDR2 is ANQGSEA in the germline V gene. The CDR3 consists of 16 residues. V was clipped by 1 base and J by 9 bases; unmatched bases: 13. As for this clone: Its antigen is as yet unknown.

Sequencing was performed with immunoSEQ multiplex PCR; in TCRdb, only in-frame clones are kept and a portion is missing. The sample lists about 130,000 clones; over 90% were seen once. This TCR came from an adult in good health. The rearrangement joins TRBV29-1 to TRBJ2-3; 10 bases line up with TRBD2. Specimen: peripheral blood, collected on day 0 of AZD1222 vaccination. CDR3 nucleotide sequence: TGCAGCGTTGAAGTCAGACTAGCGGGTCTTAAGGGGACGCAGTATTTT. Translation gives CSVEVRLAGLKGTQYF.